Listed below are T cell receptor beta chains from one sample, sequenced in a study of T-cell memory formation after mild COVID-19. TCRdb redid the calling of the 5' RACE reads with MiXCR, one entry per CDR3 protein. The repertoire includes more than 70,000 distinct CDR3 sequences, approximately 15% of them detected once, and under 35% sits in the top ten. The source material was PBMCs or a T cell subset sorted from them (not recorded which). These receptors were taken from an adult woman who had mild COVID-19 (a few samples of this study predate the infection). Cell type and time point are not known. The CDR3 runs from the conserved cysteine through the conserved F or W. D genes are given only for firm matches. Part of the rows lack a size; the others show once, few, many or a class for expanded clones.

>NA|TRBV6-2/TRBV6-3|NA|TRBJ2-7
CASSYVLLPHEQYF
TGTGCCAGCAGTTACGTCCTCCTCCCCCACGAGCAGTACTTC
>many|TRBV7-2|NA|TRBJ2-3
CASSPLSAVGIGLSDTQYF
TGTGCCAGCAGCCCATTGAGTGCCGTAGGAATAGGGCTATCAGATACGCAGTATTTT
>few|TRBV29-1|TRBD1|TRBJ2-7
CSVEDSGTVGYEQYF
TGCAGCGTTGAAGACTCCGGGACAGTCGGCTACGAGCAGTACTTC
>NA|TRBV5-1|NA|TRBJ2-2
CASLSNTGELFF
TGCGCCAGCTTGTCGAACACCGGGGAGCTGTTTTTT
>NA|TRBV7-8|NA|TRBJ2-6
CASSSGPFRGSGANVLTF
TGTGCCAGCAGCTCTGGTCCCTTTAGGGGCTCTGGGGCCAACGTCCTGACTTTC
>NA|TRBV4-3|NA|TRBJ2-3
CASSQTPGLMDTQYF
TGCGCCAGCAGCCAGACCCCGGGCCTCATGGATACGCAGTATTTT
>NA|TRBV7-9|TRBD2|TRBJ2-7
CASSFGLAGGPIPYEQYF
TGTGCCAGCAGCTTTGGTCTAGCGGGAGGACCGATACCCTACGAGCAGTACTTC
>few|TRBV24-1|TRBD1|TRBJ2-5
CATSDLSLTGEKTQYF
TGTGCCACCAGTGATTTGTCCCTGACAGGGGAGAAGACCCAGTACTTC
>few|TRBV4-1|NA|TRBJ2-1
CASRAGTAEQFF
TGCGCCAGCAGAGCAGGGACGGCTGAGCAGTTCTTC
>few|TRBV5-4|NA|TRBJ1-1
CASSFGVQAFF
TGTGCCAGCAGCTTCGGGGTGCAAGCTTTCTTT
>medium-sized|TRBV5-6|NA|TRBJ1-4
CASSLGPGATNEKLFF
TGTGCCAGCAGCTTGGGACCGGGGGCGACTAATGAAAAACTGTTTTTT
>NA|TRBV6-2/TRBV6-3|NA|TRBJ2-2
CASSYSRVIGTGELFF
TGTGCCAGCAGTTACTCCAGGGTAATAGGCACCGGGGAGCTGTTTTTT
>many|TRBV4-1|TRBD1|TRBJ2-3
CASSQVPGTGGPLDTQYF
TGCGCCAGCAGCCAAGTCCCCGGGACAGGGGGCCCGCTGGATACGCAGTATTTT
>NA|TRBV20-1|TRBD1|TRBJ2-7
CSAPGQASLYEQYF
TGCAGTGCTCCGGGACAGGCTTCCCTCTACGAGCAGTACTTC
>few|TRBV12-3/TRBV12-4|NA|TRBJ1-5
CASSPHSNQPQHF
TGTGCCAGCAGTCCCCATAGCAATCAGCCCCAGCATTTT
>NA|TRBV27|NA|TRBJ2-3
CASSFVTGDTQYF
TGTGCCAGCAGTTTCGTCACGGGAGATACGCAGTATTTT
>few|TRBV7-6|NA|TRBJ1-6
CASSPDGTYNSPLHF
TGTGCCAGCAGCCCGGACGGGACCTATAATTCACCCCTCCACTTT
>NA|TRBV4-1|NA|TRBJ2-7
CASSQDPDSYEQYF
TGCGCCAGCAGCCAAGATCCGGACAGCTACGAGCAGTACTTC
>many|TRBV5-1|NA|TRBJ2-5
CASSPMETGVQETQYF
TGCGCCAGCAGCCCTATGGAGACAGGAGTCCAAGAGACCCAGTACTTC
>few|TRBV12-3/TRBV12-4|NA|TRBJ2-2
CASIEPDRNTGELFF
TGTGCCAGCATAGAGCCGGACCGGAACACCGGGGAGCTGTTTTTT